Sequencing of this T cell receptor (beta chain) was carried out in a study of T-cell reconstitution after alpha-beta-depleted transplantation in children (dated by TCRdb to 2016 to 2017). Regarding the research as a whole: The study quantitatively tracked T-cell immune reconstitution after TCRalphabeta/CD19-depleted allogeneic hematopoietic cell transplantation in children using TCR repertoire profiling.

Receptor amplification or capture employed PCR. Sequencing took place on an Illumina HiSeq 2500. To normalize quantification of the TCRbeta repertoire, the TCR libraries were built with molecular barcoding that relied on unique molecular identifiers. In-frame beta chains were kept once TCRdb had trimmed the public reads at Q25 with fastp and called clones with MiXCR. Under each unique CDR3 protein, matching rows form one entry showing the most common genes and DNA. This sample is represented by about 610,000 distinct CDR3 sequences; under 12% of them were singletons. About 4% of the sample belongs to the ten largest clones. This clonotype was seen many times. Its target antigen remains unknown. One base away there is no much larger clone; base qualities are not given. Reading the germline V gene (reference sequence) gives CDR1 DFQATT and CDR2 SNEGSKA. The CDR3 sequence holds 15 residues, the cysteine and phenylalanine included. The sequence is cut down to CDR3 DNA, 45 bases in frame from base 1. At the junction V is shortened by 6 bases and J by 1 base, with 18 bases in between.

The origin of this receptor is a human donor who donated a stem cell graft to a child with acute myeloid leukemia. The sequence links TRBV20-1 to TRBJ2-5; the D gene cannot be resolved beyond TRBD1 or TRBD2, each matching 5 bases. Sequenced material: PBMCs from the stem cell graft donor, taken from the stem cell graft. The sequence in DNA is TGCAGTGCCCTCCCCGGGACCCTAATCCAAGAGACCCAGTACTTC. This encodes CSALPGTLIQETQYF.